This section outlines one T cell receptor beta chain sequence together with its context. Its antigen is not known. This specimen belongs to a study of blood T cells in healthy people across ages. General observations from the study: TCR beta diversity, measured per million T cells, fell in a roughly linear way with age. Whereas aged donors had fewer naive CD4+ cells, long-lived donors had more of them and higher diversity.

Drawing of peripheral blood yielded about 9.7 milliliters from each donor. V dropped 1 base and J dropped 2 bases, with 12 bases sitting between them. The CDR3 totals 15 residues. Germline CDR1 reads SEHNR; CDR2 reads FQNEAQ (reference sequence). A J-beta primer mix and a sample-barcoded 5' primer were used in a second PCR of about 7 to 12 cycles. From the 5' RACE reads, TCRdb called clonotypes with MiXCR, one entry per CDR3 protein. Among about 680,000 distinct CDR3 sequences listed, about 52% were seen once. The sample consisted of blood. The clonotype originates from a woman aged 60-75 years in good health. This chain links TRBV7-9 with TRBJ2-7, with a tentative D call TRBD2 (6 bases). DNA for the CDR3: TGTGCCAGCAGCTTAGGGGGAGGCGATACCTACGAGCAGTACTTC. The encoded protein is CASSLGGGDTYEQYF.